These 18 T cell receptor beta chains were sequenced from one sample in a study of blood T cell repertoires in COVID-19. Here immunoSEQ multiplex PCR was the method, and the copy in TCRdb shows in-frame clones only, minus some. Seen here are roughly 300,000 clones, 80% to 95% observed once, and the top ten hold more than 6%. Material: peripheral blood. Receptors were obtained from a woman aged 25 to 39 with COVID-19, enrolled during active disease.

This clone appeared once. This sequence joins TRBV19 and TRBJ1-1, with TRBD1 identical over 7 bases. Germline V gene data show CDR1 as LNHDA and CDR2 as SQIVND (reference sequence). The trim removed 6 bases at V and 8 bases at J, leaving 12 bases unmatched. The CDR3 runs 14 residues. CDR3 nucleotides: TGTGCCAGTAGCCTCCAGGCAGGGGGGTCCGAAGCTTTCTTT. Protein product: CASSLQAGGSEAFF.

CDR3 loop: CASNPVEGTSYEQYF. The CDR3 nucleotides read TGTGCCAGCAACCCCGTTGAGGGTACCTCCTACGAGCAGTACTTC. This chain connects TRBV28 to TRBJ2-7, with D possibly matching TRBD2 (5 bases). Germline V lookup: CDR1 MDHEN, CDR2 SYDVKM. The CDR3 is 15 amino acids. The V end was cut by 7 bases, the J end by 0 bases, with 16 bases between.

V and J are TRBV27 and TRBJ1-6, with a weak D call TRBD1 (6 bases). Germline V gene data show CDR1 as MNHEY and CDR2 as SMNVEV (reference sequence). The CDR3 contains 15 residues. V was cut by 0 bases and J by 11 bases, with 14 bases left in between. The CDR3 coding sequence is TGTGCCAGCAGTTTATCGGCACAGGGAAGGGCACCCCTCCACTTT. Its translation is CASSLSAQGRAPLHF.

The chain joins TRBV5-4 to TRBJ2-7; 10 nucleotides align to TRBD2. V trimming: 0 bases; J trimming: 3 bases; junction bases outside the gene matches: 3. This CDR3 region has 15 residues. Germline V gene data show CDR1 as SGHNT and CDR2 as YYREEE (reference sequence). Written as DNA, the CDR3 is TGTGCCAGCAGCTTGGGTCAGCGGGAGGGCTACGAGCAGTACTTC. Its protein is CASSLGQREGYEQYF.

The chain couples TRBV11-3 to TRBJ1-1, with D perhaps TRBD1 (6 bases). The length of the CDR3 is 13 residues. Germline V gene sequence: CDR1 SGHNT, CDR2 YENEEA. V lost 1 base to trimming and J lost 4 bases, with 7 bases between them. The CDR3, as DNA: TGTGCCAGCAGCTTAGTGGACAGCACTGAAGCTTTCTTT. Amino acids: CASSLVDSTEAFF.

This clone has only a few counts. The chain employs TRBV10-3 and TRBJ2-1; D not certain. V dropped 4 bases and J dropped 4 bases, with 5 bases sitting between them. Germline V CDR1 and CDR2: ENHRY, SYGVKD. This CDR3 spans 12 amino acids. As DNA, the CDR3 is TGTGCCATCAGTGGCCTATACAATGAGCAGTTCTTC. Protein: CAISGLYNEQFF.

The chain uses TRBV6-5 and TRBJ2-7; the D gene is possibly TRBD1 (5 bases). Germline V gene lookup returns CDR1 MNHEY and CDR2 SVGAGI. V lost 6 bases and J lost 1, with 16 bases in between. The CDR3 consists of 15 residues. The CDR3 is CASSLPMTASYEQYF. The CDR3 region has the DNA TGTGCCAGCAGCCTACCCATGACAGCTTCCTACGAGCAGTACTTC.

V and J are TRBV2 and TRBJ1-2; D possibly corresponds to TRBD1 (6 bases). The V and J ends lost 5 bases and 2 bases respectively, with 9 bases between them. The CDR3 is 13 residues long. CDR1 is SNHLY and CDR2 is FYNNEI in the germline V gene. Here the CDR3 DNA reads TGTGCCAGCAGTCCCACAGGGAACTATGGCTACACCTTC. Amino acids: CASSPTGNYGYTF.

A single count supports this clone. The CDR3 here is CASSWTGTGGTDTQYF. The CDR3 DNA reads as TGTGCCAGCTCGTGGACCGGGACAGGGGGCACAGATACGCAGTATTTT. The chain links TRBV18 to TRBJ2-3; 10 nucleotides match TRBD1. The germline CDR1 and CDR2 sequences are KGHSH and LQKENI. V shed 6 bases, J shed 1 base, and the junction held 7 bases outside the gene matches. The CDR3 spans 16 residues. Using reference TRBV18 and TRBJ2-3 for the parts outside the CDR3, the full variable domain is NAGVMQNPRHLVRRRGQEARLRCSPMKGHSHVYWYRQLPEEGLKFMVYLQKENIIDESGMPKERFSAEFPKEGPSILRIQQVVRGDSAAYFCASSWTGTGGTDTQYFGPGTRLTVL.

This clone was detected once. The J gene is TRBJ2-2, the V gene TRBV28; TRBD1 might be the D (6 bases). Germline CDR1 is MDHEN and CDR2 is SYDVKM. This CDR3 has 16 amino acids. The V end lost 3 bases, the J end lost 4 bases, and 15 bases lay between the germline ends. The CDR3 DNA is TGTGCCAGCAGTTTTTTGCAGGGGTTCGGCACCGGGGAGCTGTTTTTT. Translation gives CASSFLQGFGTGELFF.

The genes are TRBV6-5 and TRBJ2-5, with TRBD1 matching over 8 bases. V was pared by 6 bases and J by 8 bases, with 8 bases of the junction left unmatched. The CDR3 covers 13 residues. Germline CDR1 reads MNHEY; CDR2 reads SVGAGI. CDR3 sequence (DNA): TGTGCCAGCAGCCGGGACGCAGGGGGCACCCAGTACTTC. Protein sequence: CASSRDAGGTQYF.

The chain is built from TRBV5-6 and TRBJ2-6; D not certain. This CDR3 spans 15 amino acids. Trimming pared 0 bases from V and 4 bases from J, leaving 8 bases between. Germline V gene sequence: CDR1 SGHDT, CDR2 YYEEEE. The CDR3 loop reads CASSLARGGANVLTF. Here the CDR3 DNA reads TGTGCCAGCAGCTTGGCCCGTGGCGGGGCCAACGTCCTGACTTTC.

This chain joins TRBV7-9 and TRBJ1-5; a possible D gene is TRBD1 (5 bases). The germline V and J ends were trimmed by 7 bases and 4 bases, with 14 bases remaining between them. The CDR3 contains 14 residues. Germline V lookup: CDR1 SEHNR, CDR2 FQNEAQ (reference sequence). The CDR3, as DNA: TGTGCCAGCACCGTAGGAGGGACTAATCAGCCCCAGCATTTT. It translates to CASTVGGTNQPQHF.

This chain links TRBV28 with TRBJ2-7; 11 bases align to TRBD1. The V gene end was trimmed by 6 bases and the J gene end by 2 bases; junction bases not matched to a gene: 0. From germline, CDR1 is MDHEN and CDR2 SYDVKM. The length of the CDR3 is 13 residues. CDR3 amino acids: CASRGQGAYEQYF. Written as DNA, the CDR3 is TGTGCCAGCAGGGGACAGGGGGCCTACGAGCAGTACTTC.

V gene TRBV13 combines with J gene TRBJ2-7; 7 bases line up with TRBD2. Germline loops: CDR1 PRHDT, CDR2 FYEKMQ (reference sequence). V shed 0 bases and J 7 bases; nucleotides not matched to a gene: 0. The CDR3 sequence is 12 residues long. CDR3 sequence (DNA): TGTGCCAGCAGCTTAGGTAGCGGGGAGCAGTACTTC. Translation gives CASSLGSGEQYF.

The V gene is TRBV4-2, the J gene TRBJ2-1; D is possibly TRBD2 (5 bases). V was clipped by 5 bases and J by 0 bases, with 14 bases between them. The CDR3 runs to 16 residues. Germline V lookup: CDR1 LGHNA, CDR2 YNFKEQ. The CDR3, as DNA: TGTGCCAGCAGCGCTCTGTGGGAGAGCTCCTACAATGAGCAGTTCTTC. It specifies CASSALWESSYNEQFF.

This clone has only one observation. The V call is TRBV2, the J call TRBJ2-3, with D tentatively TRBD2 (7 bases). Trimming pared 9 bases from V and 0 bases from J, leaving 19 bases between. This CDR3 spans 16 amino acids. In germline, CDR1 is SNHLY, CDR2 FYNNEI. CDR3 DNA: TGTGCCAGTCGTCAGGGGAGGGCATCTAGCACAGATACGCAGTATTTT. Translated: CASRQGRASSTDTQYF. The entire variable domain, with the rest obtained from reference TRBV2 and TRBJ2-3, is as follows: EPEVTQTPSHQVTQMGQEVILRCVPISNHLYFYWYRQILGQKVEFLVSFYNNEISEKSEIFDDQFSVERPDGSNFTLKIRSTKLEDSAMYFCASRQGRASSTDTQYFGPGTRLTVL.

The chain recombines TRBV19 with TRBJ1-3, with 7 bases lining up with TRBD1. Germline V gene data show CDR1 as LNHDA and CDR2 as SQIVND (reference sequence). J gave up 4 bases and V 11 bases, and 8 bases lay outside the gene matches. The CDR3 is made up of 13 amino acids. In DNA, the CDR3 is TGTGCCCGACACTCAGGGGGGGGAAACACCATATATTTT. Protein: CARHSGGGNTIYF.